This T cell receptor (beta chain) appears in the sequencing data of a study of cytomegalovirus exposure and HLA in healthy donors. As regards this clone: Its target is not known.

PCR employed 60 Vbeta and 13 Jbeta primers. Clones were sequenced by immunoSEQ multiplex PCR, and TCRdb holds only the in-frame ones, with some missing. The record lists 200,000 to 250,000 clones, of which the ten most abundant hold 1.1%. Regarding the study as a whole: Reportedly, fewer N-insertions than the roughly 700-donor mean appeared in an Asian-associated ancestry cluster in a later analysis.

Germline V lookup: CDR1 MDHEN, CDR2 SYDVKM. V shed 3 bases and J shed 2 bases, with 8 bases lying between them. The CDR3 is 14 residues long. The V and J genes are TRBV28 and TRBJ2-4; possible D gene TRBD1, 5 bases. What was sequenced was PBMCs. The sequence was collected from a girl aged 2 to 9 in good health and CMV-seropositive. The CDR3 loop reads CASSFQGTKNIQYF. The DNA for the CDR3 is TGTGCCAGCAGTTTTCAGGGAACCAAAAACATTCAGTACTTC.